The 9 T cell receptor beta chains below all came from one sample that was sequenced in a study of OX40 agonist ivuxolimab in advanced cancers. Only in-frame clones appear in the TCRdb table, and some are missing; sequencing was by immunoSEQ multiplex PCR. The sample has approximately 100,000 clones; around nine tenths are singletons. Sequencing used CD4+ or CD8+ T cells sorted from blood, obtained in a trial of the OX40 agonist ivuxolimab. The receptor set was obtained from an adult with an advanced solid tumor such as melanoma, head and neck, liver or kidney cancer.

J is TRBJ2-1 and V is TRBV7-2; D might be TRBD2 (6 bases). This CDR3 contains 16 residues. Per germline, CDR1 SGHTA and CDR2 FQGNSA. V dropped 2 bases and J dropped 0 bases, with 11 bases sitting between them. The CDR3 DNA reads TGTGCCAGCAGCTTACTTCTAGCGTTCTCCTACAATGAGCAGTTCTTC. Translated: CASSLLLAFSYNEQFF.

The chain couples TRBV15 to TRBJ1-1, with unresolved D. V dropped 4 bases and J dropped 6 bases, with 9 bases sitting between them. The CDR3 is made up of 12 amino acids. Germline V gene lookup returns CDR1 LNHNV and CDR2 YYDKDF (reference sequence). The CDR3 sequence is CATSKGRAEAFF. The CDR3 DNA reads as TGTGCCACCAGCAAGGGCCGTGCTGAAGCTTTCTTT. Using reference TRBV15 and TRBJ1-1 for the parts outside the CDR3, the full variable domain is DAMVIQNPRYQVTQFGKPVTLSCSQTLNHNVMYWYQQKSSQAPKLLFHYYDKDFNNEADTPDNFQSRRPNTSFCFLDIRSPGLGDTAMYLCATSKGRAEAFFGQGTRLTVV.

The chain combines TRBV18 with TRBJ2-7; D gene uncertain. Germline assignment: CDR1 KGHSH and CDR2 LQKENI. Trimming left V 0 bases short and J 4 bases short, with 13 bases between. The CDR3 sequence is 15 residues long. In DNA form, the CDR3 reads TGTGCCAGCTCACCACCGCCTGAAAACAGATACGAGCAGTACTTC. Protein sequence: CASSPPPENRYEQYF.

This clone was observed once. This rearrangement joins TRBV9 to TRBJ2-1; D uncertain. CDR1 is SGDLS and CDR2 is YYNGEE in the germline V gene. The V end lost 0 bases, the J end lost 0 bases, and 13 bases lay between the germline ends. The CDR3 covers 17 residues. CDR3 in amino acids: CASSVDLGSSSYNEQFF. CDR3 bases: TGTGCCAGCAGCGTAGATCTGGGCAGCAGCTCCTACAATGAGCAGTTCTTC. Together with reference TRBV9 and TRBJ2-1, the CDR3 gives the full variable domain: DSGVTQTPKHLITATGQRVTLRCSPRSGDLSVYWYQQSLDQGLQFLIQYYNGEERAKGNILERFSAQQFPDLHSELNLSSLELGDSALYFCASSVDLGSSSYNEQFFGPGTRLTVL.

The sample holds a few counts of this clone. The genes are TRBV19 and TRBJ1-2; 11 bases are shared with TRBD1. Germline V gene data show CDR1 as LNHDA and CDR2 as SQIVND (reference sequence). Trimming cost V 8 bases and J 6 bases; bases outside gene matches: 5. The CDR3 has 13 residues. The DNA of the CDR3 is TGTGCCAGTTTTGGACAGGGGGCTGATGGCTACACCTTC. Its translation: CASFGQGADGYTF.

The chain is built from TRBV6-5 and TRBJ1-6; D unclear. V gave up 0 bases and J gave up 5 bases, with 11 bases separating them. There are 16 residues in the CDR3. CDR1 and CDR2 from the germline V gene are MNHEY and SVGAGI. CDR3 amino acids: CASSYSGVVNNSPLHF. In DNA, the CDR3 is TGTGCCAGCAGTTACTCTGGCGTGGTGAATAATTCACCCCTCCACTTT.

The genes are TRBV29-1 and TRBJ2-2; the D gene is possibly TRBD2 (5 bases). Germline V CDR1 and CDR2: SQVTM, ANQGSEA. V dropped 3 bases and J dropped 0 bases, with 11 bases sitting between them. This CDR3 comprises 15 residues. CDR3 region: CSVERTGTNTGELFF. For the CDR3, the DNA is TGCAGCGTTGAGCGGACGGGAACGAACACCGGGGAGCTGTTTTTT.

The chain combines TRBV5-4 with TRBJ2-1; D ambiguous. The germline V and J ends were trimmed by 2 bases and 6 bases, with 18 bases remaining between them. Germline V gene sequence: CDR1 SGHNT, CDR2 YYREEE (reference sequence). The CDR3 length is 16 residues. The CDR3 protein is CASSFGAGLSPNEQFF. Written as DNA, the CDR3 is TGTGCCAGCAGCTTCGGAGCCGGGCTCAGCCCCAATGAGCAGTTCTTC.

This CDR3 reads CASSKSGLAGFDEQFF. As DNA, the CDR3 is TGTGCCAGCAGTAAGTCGGGACTAGCGGGGTTCGATGAGCAGTTCTTC. V gene TRBV27 combines with J gene TRBJ2-1, with TRBD2 matching over 13 bases. This CDR3 is built from 16 residues. CDR1 MNHEY and CDR2 SMNVEV come from the germline V gene (reference sequence). Trimming at V came to 5 bases and at J to 8 bases, leaving 9 bases not matched to a gene.